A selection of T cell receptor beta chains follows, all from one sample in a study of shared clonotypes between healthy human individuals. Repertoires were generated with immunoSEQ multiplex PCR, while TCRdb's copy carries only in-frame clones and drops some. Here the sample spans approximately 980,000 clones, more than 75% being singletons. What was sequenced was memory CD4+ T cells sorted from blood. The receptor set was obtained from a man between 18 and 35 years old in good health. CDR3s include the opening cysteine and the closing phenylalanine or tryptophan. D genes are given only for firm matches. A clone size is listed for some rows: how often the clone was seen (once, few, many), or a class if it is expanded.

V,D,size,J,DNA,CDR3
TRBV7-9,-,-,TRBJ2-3,TGTGCCAGCAGCTTAGAGGGAGATACGCAGTATTTT,CASSLEGDTQYF
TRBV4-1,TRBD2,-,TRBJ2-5,TGCGCCAGCAGCCAAGATTCTAGCGGGGCGGGGGAGACCCAGTACTTC,CASSQDSSGAGETQYF
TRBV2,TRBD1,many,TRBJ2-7,TGTGCCAGTCAGCTATACCGGGACAGGGTTTACTTC,CASQLYRDRVYF
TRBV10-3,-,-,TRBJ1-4,TGTGCCATCAGCCCTAGGGGGACGAATGAAAAACTGTTTTTT,CAISPRGTNEKLFF
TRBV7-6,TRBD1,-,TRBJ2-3,TGTGCCAGCAGCTTTTTAACAGGGACAGGGTACACAGATACGCAGTATTTT,CASSFLTGTGYTDTQYF
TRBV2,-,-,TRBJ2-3,TGTGCCAGCAGTGGCTACGGGGCCCTAACAGATACGCAGTATTTT,CASSGYGALTDTQYF
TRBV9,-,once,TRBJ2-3,TGTGCCAGCAGCGTAGAACTGCACTTCGGGGATACGCAGTATTTT,CASSVELHFGDTQYF
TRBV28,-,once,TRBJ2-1,TGTGCCAGCAGTTCAGACTGGGGTGCGGATGAGCAGTTCTTC,CASSSDWGADEQFF
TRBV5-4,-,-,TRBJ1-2,TGTGCCAGCAGCCCCGGGAGGGAGTCTATGAGATACACCTTC,CASSPGRESMRYTF
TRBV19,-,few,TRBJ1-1,TGTGCCAGTAGTATGACGAAAGGGGGAGCTTTCTTT,CASSMTKGGAFF
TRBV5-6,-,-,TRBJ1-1,TGTGCCAGCAGCTTCCCTGGATGGCCTGAAGCTTTCTTT,CASSFPGWPEAFF
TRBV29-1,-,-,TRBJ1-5,TGCAGCGTTGGGGTAGATCAGCCCCAGCATTTT,CSVGVDQPQHF